This TCR beta chain originates from a study of regulatory T cells in long-lasting Graves disease. About the research overall: Antithyroid drugs had been taken by newly diagnosed Graves' patients for under 3 months.

The sample holds many counts of this clonotype. The time point was: newly diagnosed GD, antithyroid drugs for less than 3 months. The authors made the TCR library using RNA they extracted from PBMCs. American Thyroid Association guidelines defined Graves' disease diagnosis. With V trimmed by 1 base and J by 2 bases, 6 bases remained unmatched. The CDR3 totals 17 residues. The authors built TCR beta libraries using iRepertoire HTBI primers and Arm-PCR of CDR3 regions. Original data processing: Identification yielded some 60 TRBV and 14 TRBJ segments across samples. Each CDR3 protein is one row after TCRdb ran MiXCR on the multiplex PCR reads. The V and J calls and clone size come from TCRdb's table, not from the authors' own analysis. The data show 500,000 or so distinct CDR3 sequences, around 16% seen once. The same specimen was also included in a second study, on T cells in Graves' hyperthyroidism and ophthalmopathy. That paper states: The hyperthyroidism was newly diagnosed and had lasted under 2 months; the patients were aged 18 to 65.

The sequencing used peripheral blood mononuclear cells (PBMCs), collected at new diagnosis, from a patient treated with antithyroid drugs. The TCR sequence derives from a woman aged 35 to 59 with Graves disease. This chain links TRBV12-3 or TRBV12-4 with TRBJ1-4; 8 bases map to TRBD1. CDR3 residues: CASSLGTGRATNEKLFF. The CDR3 region has the DNA TGTGCCAGCAGTTTAGGGACAGGGAGGGCGACTAATGAAAAACTGTTTTTT.